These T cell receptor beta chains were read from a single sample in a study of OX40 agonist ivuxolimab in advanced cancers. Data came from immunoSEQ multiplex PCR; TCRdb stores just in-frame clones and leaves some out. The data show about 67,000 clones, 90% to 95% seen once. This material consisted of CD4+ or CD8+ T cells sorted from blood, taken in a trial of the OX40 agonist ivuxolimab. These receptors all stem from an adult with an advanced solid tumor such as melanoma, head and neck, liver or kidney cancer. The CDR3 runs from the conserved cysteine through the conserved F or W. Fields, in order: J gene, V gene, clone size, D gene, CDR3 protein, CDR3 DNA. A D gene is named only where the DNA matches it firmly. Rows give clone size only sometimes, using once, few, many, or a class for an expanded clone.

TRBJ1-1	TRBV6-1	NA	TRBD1	CASSSSRTGETEAFF	TGTGCCAGCAGTTCTAGCCGGACAGGGGAGACTGAAGCTTTCTTT
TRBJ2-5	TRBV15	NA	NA	CATSTTTGHETQYF	TGTGCCACCAGCACGACTACGGGTCATGAGACCCAGTACTTC
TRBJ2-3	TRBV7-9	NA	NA	CASSLDIITDTQYF	TGTGCCAGCAGCTTAGACATAATCACAGATACGCAGTATTTT
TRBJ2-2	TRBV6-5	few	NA	CASSYSTGELFF	TGTGCCAGCAGTTACTCGACCGGGGAGCTGTTTTTT
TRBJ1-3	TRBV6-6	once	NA	CASSYGDSSGNTIYF	TGTGCCAGCAGTTACGGGGATAGCTCTGGAAACACCATATATTTT
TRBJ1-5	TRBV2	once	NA	CASKGVLTGNQPQHF	TGTGCCAGCAAAGGGGTTCTTACGGGCAATCAGCCCCAGCATTTT
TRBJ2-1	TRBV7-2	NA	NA	CASSSEYNEQFF	TGTGCCAGCAGCTCCGAGTACAATGAGCAGTTCTTC
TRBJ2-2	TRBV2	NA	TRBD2	CASSEGGRENTGELFF	TGTGCCAGCAGTGAAGGCGGGAGGGAGAACACCGGGGAGCTGTTTTTT
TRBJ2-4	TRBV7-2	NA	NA	CASSKPGYLGENIQYF	TGTGCCAGCAGCAAGCCGGGTTATCTGGGGGAAAACATTCAGTACTTC
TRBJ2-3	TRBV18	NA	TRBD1	CASSETDRVDTQYF	TGTGCCAGCTCAGAAACGGACAGGGTCGACACGCAGTATTTT
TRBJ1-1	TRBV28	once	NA	CASRPGGADTEAFF	TGTGCCAGCCGGCCGGGGGGCGCCGACACTGAAGCTTTCTTT